Listed here are 21 T cell receptor beta chains from one sample, sequenced in a study of cytomegalovirus exposure and HLA in healthy donors. Use of 60 Vbeta and 13 Jbeta primers characterized the PCR. Generated by immunoSEQ multiplex PCR, the TCRdb table keeps only in-frame clones and is missing some. The sample includes 65,000 to 95,000 clones, less than 85% of them seen just once. Sequencing input: PBMCs. These receptors were obtained from a human donor in good health.

Only a few counts were recorded for this clone. The V call is TRBV2, the J call TRBJ2-7, with 7 bases matching TRBD1. CDR3 size: 11 residues. Germline V gene data show CDR1 as SNHLY and CDR2 as FYNNEI. The V and J ends lost 5 bases and 6 bases, in that order; junction bases with no gene match: 1. The CDR3: CASSRTGEQYF. The CDR3 DNA follows: TGTGCCAGCAGTAGGACAGGCGAGCAGTACTTC.

The V gene is TRBV6-1, the J gene TRBJ2-1, with D perhaps TRBD2 (5 bases). Looked up from germline, CDR1 is MNHNS and CDR2 is SASEGT. Trimming left V 4 bases short and J 4 bases short, with 8 bases between. The CDR3 length is 13 residues. The CDR3 DNA reads TGTGCCAGCAGTGGCCGGGAATACAATGAGCAGTTCTTC. It encodes CASSGREYNEQFF.

This clone has just one count. CDR3 sequence (DNA): TGTGCCAGCAGCCTAGCGGGGGGGCCCAATGAGCAGTTCTTC. It codes for CASSLAGGPNEQFF. The chain employs TRBV4-2 and TRBJ2-1; 11 bases line up with TRBD2. The CDR3 has 14 amino acids. The J segment lost 6 bases and the V segment lost 4 bases, leaving 2 bases of the junction unmatched. Germline values: CDR1 LGHNA, CDR2 YNFKEQ.

This chain uses TRBV9 with TRBJ2-3, with D possibly being TRBD1 (5 bases). The CDR3 runs to 16 residues. In germline, CDR1 is SGDLS, CDR2 YYNGEE. The V end was cut by 0 bases, the J end by 2 bases, with 13 bases between. For the CDR3, the DNA is TGTGCCAGCAGCGTAGCGATAGGGGCGATCACAGATACGCAGTATTTT. This sequence encodes CASSVAIGAITDTQYF.

This chain joins TRBV9 and TRBJ1-2, with 10 bases matching TRBD1. The CDR3 is 15 amino acids. The V gene's germline CDR1 is SGDLS and CDR2 YYNGEE. V gave up 2 bases and J gave up 7 bases; unmatched junction bases: 8. The CDR3 region has the DNA TGTGCCAGCAGCGTGGGGGGGGACAGGGGAGTTGGCTACACCTTC. It translates to CASSVGGDRGVGYTF.

Turning to this clone: The germline gene is not matched at one end of the junction; a read error may be the cause. The chain combines TRBV6-6 with TRBJ1-5, with TRBD1 matching over 7 bases. The CDR3 runs 14 residues. CDR1 MNHNY and CDR2 SVGAGI come from the germline V gene (reference sequence). The CDR3 nucleotides read TGTGCCAGCAGTAACCACAGGGGAGGTCAGCCCCAGAATTTT. Encoded protein: CASSNHRGGQPQNF.

The chain has TRBV2 and TRBJ2-7; 10 nucleotides agree with TRBD1. Trimming at V came to 6 bases and at J to 0 bases, leaving 8 bases not matched to a gene. The CDR3 covers 16 residues. The germline V gene has CDR1 SNHLY and CDR2 FYNNEI. CDR3 amino acids: CASSDTGQGSSYEQYF. In DNA form, the CDR3 reads TGTGCCAGCAGCGATACGGGACAGGGGTCCTCCTACGAGCAGTACTTC.

Comments on this clone: This sample includes further DNA sequences coding for the same CDR3. V and J are TRBV18 and TRBJ1-6; maybe TRBD1 (5 bases). The germline V and J ends were trimmed by 3 bases and 7 bases, with 13 bases remaining between them. CDR1 and CDR2 (germline): KGHSH, LQKENI. The CDR3 is 15 residues long. The CDR3 DNA sequence: TGTGCCAGCTCACCGGGGCAGCAGGAAAATTCACCCCTCCACTTT. Encoded protein: CASSPGQQENSPLHF.

This clone was seen more than once but under ten times. CDR3 coding DNA: TGTGCCAGCAGCCCTGGGACAGGCCATACCTCCTACGAGCAGTACTTC. As protein: CASSPGTGHTSYEQYF. The gene calls are TRBV7-8 and TRBJ2-7, with 8 bases lining up with TRBD1. The ends lost 5 bases at V and 0 bases at J; junction bases unmatched: 9. The germline V gene has CDR1 SGHVS and CDR2 FQNEAQ. The CDR3 is made up of 16 amino acids.

This chain uses TRBV2 with TRBJ1-1; TRBD1 agrees at 11 bases. The CDR3 spans 13 residues. The V segment lost 5 bases and the J segment 6 bases; nucleotides outside the gene matches: 2. Per the germline V gene, CDR1 is SNHLY and CDR2 is FYNNEI. The CDR3: CASSQGQGAEAFF. The CDR3 DNA is TGTGCCAGCAGTCAGGGACAGGGGGCTGAAGCTTTCTTT. The whole variable domain, filled in from reference TRBV2 and TRBJ1-1, reads EPEVTQTPSHQVTQMGQEVILRCVPISNHLYFYWYRQILGQKVEFLVSFYNNEISEKSEIFDDQFSVERPDGSNFTLKIRSTKLEDSAMYFCASSQGQGAEAFFGQGTRLTVV.

The J gene is TRBJ1-6, the V gene TRBV5-1, with 7 positions matching TRBD1. V trimming: 2 bases; J trimming: 8 bases; junction bases outside the gene matches: 7. CDR3 length equals 15 residues. The V gene's germline CDR1 is SGHRS and CDR2 YFSETQ. CDR3 in DNA: TGCGCCAGCAGCTTCCATGACAGGGATGATTCACCCCTCCACTTT. Its protein product is CASSFHDRDDSPLHF.

About this clone: Sequence at one end of the junction differs from germline and may be a read error. The chain carries TRBV27 and TRBJ1-2; D is perhaps TRBD1 (6 bases). Germline loops: CDR1 MNHEY, CDR2 SMNVEV (reference sequence). The CDR3 has 13 residues. CDR3 nucleotide sequence: TGTGCCAGCAGTTTCAGTCAGGGGTCGTACTACCCCTTC. It encodes CASSFSQGSYYPF.

This rearrangement joins TRBV4-1 to TRBJ2-1; 8 bases agree with TRBD1. In germline, CDR1 is MGHRA, CDR2 YSYEKL. The CDR3 runs to 13 residues. The CDR3 sequence is CATTGGSYNEQFF. The DNA of the CDR3 is TGCGCTACCACAGGGGGTTCCTACAATGAGCAGTTCTTC.

The V call is TRBV10-3, the J call TRBJ2-1; 14 bases match TRBD2. With 5 bases clipped from V and 8 bases from J, the junction kept 14 bases outside the gene matches. This CDR3 has 18 amino acids. Germline V gives CDR1 ENHRY, CDR2 SYGVKD. CDR3 sequence reads: CAISSGTSGGQSGDEQFF. The CDR3 region has the DNA TGTGCCATCAGTTCCGGGACTAGCGGGGGCCAATCGGGGGATGAGCAGTTCTTC.

V is TRBV4-1 and J is TRBJ1-5, with D perhaps TRBD1 (5 bases). The CDR3 runs to 16 residues. Germline V gene sequence: CDR1 MGHRA, CDR2 YSYEKL. Trimming removed 4 bases at V and 6 bases at J, with 19 bases between. The CDR3 nucleotides are TGCGCCAGCAGCCGACCCGGGCAGGGAAATGCTCAGCCCCAGCATTTT. Protein product: CASSRPGQGNAQPQHF.

This chain connects TRBV30 to TRBJ2-3, with D perhaps TRBD1 (5 bases). Germline lookup yields CDR1 GTSNPN and CDR2 SVGIG (reference sequence). V was pared by 2 bases and J by 6 bases, with 15 bases between. The CDR3 covers 14 residues. CDR3 nucleotide sequence: TGTGCCTGGAGTCCGTGGTCCCCAGGGGATACGCAGTATTTT. This encodes CAWSPWSPGDTQYF.

This chain joins TRBV9 and TRBJ2-5; 11 nucleotides agree with TRBD2. CDR1 is SGDLS, CDR2 YYNGEE, per germline. The length of the CDR3 is 17 residues. Trimming removed 3 bases from V and 1 base from J; junction bases left unmatched: 8. CDR3 loop: CASSEGLAGGLQETQYF. CDR3 in DNA: TGTGCCAGCAGCGAAGGCCTAGCGGGGGGACTCCAAGAGACCCAGTACTTC.

Turning to this clone: Germline is not matched at one junction end, which may reflect a read error. The rearrangement joins TRBV6-4 to TRBJ1-2, with 10 bases that match TRBD1. The CDR3 covers 17 residues. CDR1 MRHNA and CDR2 SNTAGT come from the germline V gene. The CDR3 nucleotides read TGTGCCAGCAGTTACTCCCCAGTGACAGGGGGCAGTGGGGGCTACACCTTC. This codes for CASSYSPVTGGSGGYTF.

This clone was found a few times. J is TRBJ1-1 and V is TRBV4-1, with 10 bases matching TRBD1. Trimming took 1 base from V and 4 from J; bases not matched to a gene: 3. The CDR3 runs 15 residues. Germline CDR1 and CDR2: MGHRA and YSYEKL. The CDR3 bases are TGCGCCAGCAGCCAAGCCCGGACAGGGGGCACTGAAGCTTTCTTT. Its translation is CASSQARTGGTEAFF.

CDR3 DNA sequence: TGCGCCAGCAGCCAAGATCCCGTGTGGAGGGAAAGCACCGGGGAGCTGTTTTTT. Translating it yields CASSQDPVWRESTGELFF. This chain connects TRBV4-3 to TRBJ2-2, with D perhaps TRBD2 (6 bases). CDR1 and CDR2 (germline): LGHNA, YSLEER. Trimming took 0 bases from V and 4 from J, leaving 18 bases between them. The CDR3 is made up of 18 amino acids.

A few counts support this clone. The chain couples TRBV19 to TRBJ1-1; possible D gene TRBD1, 6 bases. There are 13 residues in the CDR3. Deletions cut 3 bases from V and 4 bases from J, with 9 bases between. CDR1 LNHDA and CDR2 SQIVND come from the germline V gene (reference sequence). The CDR3: CASSMTGSTEAFF. CDR3 DNA sequence: TGTGCCAGTAGTATGACAGGTAGCACTGAAGCTTTCTTT. Together with reference TRBV19 and TRBJ1-1, the CDR3 gives the full variable domain: DGGITQSPKYLFRKEGQNVTLSCEQNLNHDAMYWYRQDPGQGLRLIYYSQIVNDFQKGDIAEGYSVSREKKESFPLTVTSAQKNPTAFYLCASSMTGSTEAFFGQGTRLTVV.